The 8 T cell receptor beta chains in this list originate from one sample, sequenced in a study of blood T cell repertoires in COVID-19. The repertoire was sequenced with immunoSEQ multiplex PCR; TCRdb's copy has only in-frame clones and lacks some. The sample has about 220,000 clones, over 75% seen once. Sequencing was carried out using PBMCs or T cells enriched from blood (not recorded which). The receptors were sampled from a woman aged 55-69 years who had recovered from COVID-19.

The chain couples TRBV18 to TRBJ2-1, with 7 bases lining up with TRBD2. Germline-derived CDR1 and CDR2 are KGHSH and LQKENI. V trimming: 4 bases; J trimming: 0 bases; junction bases outside the gene matches: 12. This CDR3 contains 18 residues. The CDR3 loop reads CASSLSYSSGGSYNEQFF. CDR3 nucleotide sequence: TGTGCCAGCTCACTCTCTTATTCTAGCGGAGGCTCCTACAATGAGCAGTTCTTC.

This chain joins TRBV2 and TRBJ2-5; D gene uncertain. This CDR3 has 13 residues. In germline, CDR1 is SNHLY, CDR2 FYNNEI. V was pared by 4 bases and J by 2 bases, with 8 bases between. This CDR3 is CASSVTAQETQYF. The CDR3 DNA reads TGTGCCAGCAGTGTGACTGCACAAGAGACCCAGTACTTC.

In this sample, this clone turned up once. The chain carries TRBV14 and TRBJ1-1; possibly TRBD1 for D (6 bases). Germline V gene data show CDR1 as SGHDN and CDR2 as FVKESK. The CDR3 has 15 residues. V was clipped by 4 bases and J by 1 base, with 13 bases between them. The CDR3 protein is CASSPFRGSNTEAFF. For the CDR3, the DNA is TGTGCCAGCAGCCCCTTCAGGGGATCGAACACTGAAGCTTTCTTT. The whole variable domain, remainder taken from reference TRBV14 and TRBJ1-1, is EAGVTQFPSHSVIEKGQTVTLRCDPISGHDNLYWYRRVMGKEIKFLLHFVKESKQDESGMPNNRFLAERTGGTYSTLKVQPAELEDSGVYFCASSPFRGSNTEAFFGQGTRLTVV.

The CDR3: CSASGGGQGRNTIYF. DNA of the CDR3: TGCAGTGCTAGTGGAGGTGGACAGGGGAGGAACACCATATATTTT. The chain uses TRBV20-1 and TRBJ1-3, with TRBD1 matching over 9 bases. This CDR3 has 15 residues. Germline V CDR1 and CDR2: DFQATT, SNEGSKA (reference sequence). The V segment lost 3 bases and the J segment 7 bases; nucleotides outside the gene matches: 10.

This chain uses TRBV9 with TRBJ1-4; TRBD1 is a possible D gene (6 bases). The CDR3 has 15 amino acids. Between the trimmed V and J ends, which lost 0 bases and 6 bases, there was a span of 12 bases. CDR1 is SGDLS, CDR2 YYNGEE, per germline. CDR3 in DNA: TGTGCCAGCAGCGTAGGTCAGGGGAACTATGAAAAACTGTTTTTT. Protein product: CASSVGQGNYEKLFF.

The V and J genes are TRBV7-6 and TRBJ2-3; 10 nucleotides align to TRBD2. J was trimmed by 0 bases and V by 0 bases; bases with no gene match: 6. The CDR3 totals 18 residues. The germline gives CDR1 SGHVS, CDR2 FNYEAQ. CDR3 DNA: TGTGCCAGCAGCTTAGCGAGGACTAGCGGAGTTAGCACAGATACGCAGTATTTT. This encodes CASSLARTSGVSTDTQYF.

V gene TRBV18 combines with J gene TRBJ1-5; 9 bases are shared with TRBD1. The germline CDR1 and CDR2 sequences are KGHSH and LQKENI. V lost 3 bases, J lost 5 bases, and 5 bases stayed unmatched. The CDR3 totals 15 residues. The CDR3 sequence: CASSPVGQGHQPQHF. CDR3 DNA sequence: TGTGCCAGCTCACCGGTCGGACAGGGGCATCAGCCCCAGCATTTT.

The rearrangement links TRBV2 to TRBJ1-2; possible D gene TRBD1, 6 bases. The length of the CDR3 is 14 residues. CDR1 SNHLY and CDR2 FYNNEI come from the germline V gene. V lost 4 bases and J lost 3, with 12 bases in between. The CDR3 DNA is TGTGCCAGCAGTGTCCTTAAGGGGGACTATGGCTACACCTTC. Protein product: CASSVLKGDYGYTF.